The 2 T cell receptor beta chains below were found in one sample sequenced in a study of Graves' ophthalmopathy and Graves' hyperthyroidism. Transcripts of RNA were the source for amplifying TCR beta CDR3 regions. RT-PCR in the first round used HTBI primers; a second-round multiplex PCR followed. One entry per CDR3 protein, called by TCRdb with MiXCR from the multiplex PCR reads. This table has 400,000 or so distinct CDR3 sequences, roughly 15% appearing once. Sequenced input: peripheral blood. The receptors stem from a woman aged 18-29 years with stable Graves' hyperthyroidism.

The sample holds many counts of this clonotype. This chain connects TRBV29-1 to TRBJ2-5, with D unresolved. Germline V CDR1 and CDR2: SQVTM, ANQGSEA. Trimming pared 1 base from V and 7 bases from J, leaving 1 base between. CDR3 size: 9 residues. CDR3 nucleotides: TGCAGCGTTGAAGGGACCCAGTACTTC. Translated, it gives CSVEGTQYF.

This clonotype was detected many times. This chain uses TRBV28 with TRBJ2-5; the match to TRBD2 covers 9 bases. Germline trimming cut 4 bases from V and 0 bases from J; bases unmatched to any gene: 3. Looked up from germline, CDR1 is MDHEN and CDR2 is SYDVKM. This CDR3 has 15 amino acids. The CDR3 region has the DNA TGTGCCAGCAGTTCCAGCGGGGGGAACCAAGAGACCCAGTACTTC. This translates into CASSSSGGNQETQYF.